The sample holds many counts of the clone carrying this TCR beta chain. The sample comes from a study of low-dose radiotherapy and immunotherapy resistance in tumors. TRAV- and TRBV-specific primers were used for first-strand cDNA, which covered alpha and beta chains. With a constant-region primer and a V-primer adapter, TCRs were subjected to approximately 20 PCR cycles of amplification. Via MiXCR, TCRdb re-called the reads, giving one row per CDR3 protein. The sample lists 80,000 or so distinct CDR3 sequences; 15% to 20% were seen once. The CDR3 runs to 14 residues. V lost 6 bases, J lost 4 bases, and 3 bases stayed unmatched. Germline V gene sequence: CDR1 LGHNA, CDR2 YSLEER. The sample's time point: after trial treatment. Treatment given: LDRT plus nivolumab, ipilimumab, low-dose cyclophosphamide and aspirin (RACIN trial).

This chain links TRBV4-3 with TRBJ1-5; 10 bases map to TRBD1. This clonotype was obtained from a male donor with prostate cancer. The material sequenced was PBMCs, taken after low-dose radiotherapy plus immunotherapy. As DNA, the CDR3 is TGCGCCAGCAGTCGGGACAGGGGAAATCAGCCCCAGCATTTT. Protein sequence: CASSRDRGNQPQHF.